This T cell receptor (beta chain) stems from a study of T-cell memory formation after mild COVID-19. Each CDR3 protein gets one entry after TCRdb re-called the 5' RACE reads with MiXCR. The table records 120,000 to 150,000 distinct CDR3 sequences, about a fifth of them present only once. The CDR3 covers 14 residues. The germline V gene encodes CDR1 SNHLY and CDR2 FYNNEI. V was cut by 3 bases and J by 6 bases, with 12 bases left in between. This sequence originates from an adult woman who had mild COVID-19 (a few samples of this study predate the infection). Cell type and time point are not known. The sequencing input was PBMCs or a T cell subset sorted from them (not recorded which). The chain employs TRBV2 and TRBJ2-1; no definite D call. CDR3 nucleotide sequence: TGTGCCAGCAGTGAGTTCCCCCCTCCCAATGAGCAGTTCTTC. Translating it yields CASSEFPPPNEQFF.